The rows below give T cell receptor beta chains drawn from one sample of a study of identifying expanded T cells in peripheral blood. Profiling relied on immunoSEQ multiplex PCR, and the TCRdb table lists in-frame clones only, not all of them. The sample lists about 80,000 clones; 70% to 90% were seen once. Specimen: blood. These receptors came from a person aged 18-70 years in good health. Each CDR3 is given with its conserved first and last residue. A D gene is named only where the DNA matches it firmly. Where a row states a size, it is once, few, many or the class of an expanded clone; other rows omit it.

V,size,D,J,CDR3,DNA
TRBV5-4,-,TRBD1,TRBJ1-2,CASRGQTGGNYGYTF,TGTGCCAGCAGGGGTCAGACAGGGGGTAACTATGGCTACACCTTC
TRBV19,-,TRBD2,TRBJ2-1,CASSITLALGEQFF,TGTGCCAGTAGTATAACACTAGCGTTAGGGGAGCAGTTCTTC
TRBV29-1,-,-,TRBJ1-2,CSVPAGGGDYGYTF,TGCAGCGTCCCCGCCGGGGGCGGCGACTATGGCTACACCTTC
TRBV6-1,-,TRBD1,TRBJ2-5,CASRRQGAGETQYF,TGTGCCAGCAGAAGACAGGGGGCAGGAGAGACCCAGTACTTC
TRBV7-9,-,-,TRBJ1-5,CASSSEFNQPQHF,TGTGCCAGCAGTAGCGAGTTTAACCAGCCCCAGCATTTT
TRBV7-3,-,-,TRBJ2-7,CASSPTGVGEQYF,TGTGCCAGCAGCCCCACGGGGGTAGGCGAGCAGTACTTC
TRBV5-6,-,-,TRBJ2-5,CASSSPHGGETQYF,TGTGCCAGCAGCTCCCCCCACGGGGGAGAGACCCAGTACTTC
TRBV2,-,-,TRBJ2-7,CASRPRALSSYEQYF,TGTGCCAGCAGACCACGGGCGTTGAGCTCCTACGAGCAGTACTTC
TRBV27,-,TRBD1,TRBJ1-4,CARRQGAREKLFF,TGTGCCAGACGACAGGGGGCGCGGGAAAAACTGTTTTTT
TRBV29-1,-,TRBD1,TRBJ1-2,CSVGEGRGINYGYTF,TGCAGCGTTGGAGAAGGCAGGGGGATAAACTATGGCTACACCTTC
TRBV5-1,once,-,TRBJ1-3,CASSLGDSSGNTIYF,TGCGCCAGCAGCTTGGGTGACAGCTCTGGAAACACCATATATTTT
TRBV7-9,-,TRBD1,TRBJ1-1,CASSLTPVGQGTWAFF,TGTGCCAGCAGCTTAACCCCGGTGGGACAGGGGACGTGGGCTTTCTTT
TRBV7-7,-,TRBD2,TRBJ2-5,CASSFQAGVETQYF,TGTGCCAGCAGCTTTCAAGCGGGAGTGGAGACCCAGTACTTC
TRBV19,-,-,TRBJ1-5,CASSIDLRDNQPQHF,TGTGCCAGTAGTATAGATCTAAGGGACAATCAGCCCCAGCATTTT
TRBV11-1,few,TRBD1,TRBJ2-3,CASSPGTGITDTQYF,TGTGCCAGCAGCCCAGGGACAGGGATCACAGATACGCAGTATTTT
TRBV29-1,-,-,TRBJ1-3,CSVESGGNTIYF,TGCAGCGTTGAGTCGGGGGGAAACACCATATATTTT
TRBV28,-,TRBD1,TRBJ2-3,CASSPGQGADTQYF,TGTGCCAGCAGCCCAGGACAGGGGGCAGATACGCAGTATTTT
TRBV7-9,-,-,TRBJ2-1,CASSRIWEGAENEQFF,TGTGCCAGCAGCCGCATCTGGGAGGGGGCGGAAAATGAGCAGTTCTTC
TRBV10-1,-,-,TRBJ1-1,CASSESQDLEAFF,TGCGCCAGCAGTGAGTCGCAGGACCTTGAAGCTTTCTTT
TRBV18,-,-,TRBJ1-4,CASSPNLRPTGVEKLFF,TGTGCCAGCTCACCAAATCTGCGGCCGACCGGAGTCGAAAAACTGTTTTTT
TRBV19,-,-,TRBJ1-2,CASSPDPAGIGYGYTF,TGTGCCAGTAGTCCAGATCCGGCGGGGATAGGTTATGGCTACACCTTC
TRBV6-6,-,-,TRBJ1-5,CASSYWRFNQPQHF,TGTGCCAGCAGTTACTGGCGGTTCAATCAGCCCCAGCATTTT
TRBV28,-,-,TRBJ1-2,CATRTSGLNSLRNYGYTF,TGTGCCACCAGAACCTCGGGACTAAACTCCCTCAGGAACTATGGCTACACCTTC
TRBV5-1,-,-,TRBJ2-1,CASSLLDPGRNNEQFF,TGCGCCAGCAGCCTCCTAGACCCGGGGAGGAACAATGAGCAGTTCTTC
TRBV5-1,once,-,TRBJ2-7,CASSPDQGKQYF,TGCGCCAGCAGCCCAGACCAGGGGAAGCAGTACTTC
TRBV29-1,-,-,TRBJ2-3,CSVGLLQGGTTDTQYF,TGCAGCGTTGGGCTCTTGCAGGGCGGCACCACAGATACGCAGTATTTT
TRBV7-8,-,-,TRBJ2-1,CASSLVTGHEQFF,TGTGCCAGCAGCTTAGTTACAGGGCATGAGCAGTTCTTC
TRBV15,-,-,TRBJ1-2,CATSRGGGANYGYTF,TGTGCCACCAGCAGGGGTGGGGGAGCTAACTATGGCTACACCTTC
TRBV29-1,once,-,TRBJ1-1,CSVGQGRGTEAFF,TGCAGCGTTGGTCAGGGCAGGGGCACTGAAGCTTTCTTT
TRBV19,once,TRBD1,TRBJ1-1,CASTPRGDTEAFF,TGTGCCAGTACTCCCAGGGGGGACACTGAAGCTTTCTTT
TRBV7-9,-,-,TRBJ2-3,CASSPKGPDTQYF,TGTGCCAGCAGCCCAAAGGGCCCAGATACGCAGTATTTT
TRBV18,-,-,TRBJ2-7,CASSLAGPSYEQYF,TGTGCCAGCTCACTGGCAGGCCCGTCCTACGAGCAGTACTTC
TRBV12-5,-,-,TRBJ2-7,CASAPMGLHSYEQYF,TGTGCTAGTGCCCCAATGGGGCTCCACTCCTACGAGCAGTACTTC
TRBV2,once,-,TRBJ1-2,CASSAISYGYTF,TGTGCCAGCAGTGCTATTAGCTATGGCTACACCTTC
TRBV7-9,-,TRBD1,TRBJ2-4,CASSPWTGSNQNIQYF,TGTGCCAGCAGCCCGTGGACAGGGAGCAACCAAAACATTCAGTACTTC
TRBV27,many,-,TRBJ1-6,CASTSRMNSPLHF,TGTGCCAGCACCAGCCGTATGAATTCACCCCTCCACTTT
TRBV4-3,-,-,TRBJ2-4,CASSQDQRGAPKNIQYF,TGCGCCAGCAGCCAAGATCAGAGGGGCGCTCCCAAAAACATTCAGTACTTC
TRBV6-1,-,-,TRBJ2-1,CASSEGTRSYNEQFF,TGTGCCAGCAGTGAAGGGACCCGCTCCTACAATGAGCAGTTCTTC
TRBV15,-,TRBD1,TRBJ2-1,CATSRSSTGYNEQFF,TGTGCCACCAGCAGGTCCTCGACAGGGTACAATGAGCAGTTCTTC
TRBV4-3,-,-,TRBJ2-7,CASSQDLSYEQYF,TGCGCCAGCAGCCAAGATCTCTCCTACGAGCAGTACTTC
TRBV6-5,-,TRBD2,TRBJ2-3,CASSYSGGGTDTQYF,TGTGCCAGCAGTTACTCCGGGGGGGGCACAGATACGCAGTATTTT
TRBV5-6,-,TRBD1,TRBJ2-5,CASSWNSDRPRGTQYF,TGTGCCAGCAGCTGGAACTCGGACAGGCCTCGGGGTACCCAGTACTTC
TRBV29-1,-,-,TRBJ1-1,CSVGVPKNSNTEAFF,TGCAGCGTTGGGGTTCCTAAGAACTCGAACACTGAAGCTTTCTTT
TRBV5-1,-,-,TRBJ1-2,CASSSRGGNPIYGYTF,TGCGCCAGCAGCTCCCGAGGGGGAAATCCGATTTATGGCTACACCTTC
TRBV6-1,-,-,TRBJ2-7,CASSSGDFRQYEQYF,TGTGCCAGCAGTTCAGGGGACTTTAGACAGTACGAGCAGTACTTC
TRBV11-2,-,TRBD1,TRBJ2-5,CASSPVTGQQETQYF,TGTGCCAGCAGCCCCGTGACAGGGCAACAAGAGACCCAGTACTTC
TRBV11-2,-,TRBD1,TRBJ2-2,CASSQYGQGADTGELFF,TGTGCCAGCAGCCAATACGGACAGGGGGCCGACACCGGGGAGCTGTTTTTT
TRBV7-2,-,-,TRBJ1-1,CASSSPVLGTEAFF,TGTGCCAGCAGCTCACCCGTTCTGGGAACTGAAGCTTTCTTT
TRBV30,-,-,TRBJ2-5,CAWSGGVGPETQYF,TGTGCCTGGAGTGGGGGAGTGGGGCCCGAGACCCAGTACTTC
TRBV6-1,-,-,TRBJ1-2,CASSVAGDYGYTF,TGTGCCAGCAGTGTCGCGGGGGACTATGGCTACACCTTC
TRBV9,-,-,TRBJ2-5,CASSVDHVRPGAQYF,TGTGCCAGCAGCGTAGACCACGTCCGGCCTGGGGCCCAGTACTTC
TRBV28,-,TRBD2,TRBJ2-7,CASRWGGTYEQYF,TGTGCCAGCAGGTGGGGGGGGACCTACGAGCAGTACTTC
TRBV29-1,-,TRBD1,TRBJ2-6,CSAILGTGFSGANVLTF,TGCAGCGCTATTCTTGGGACAGGGTTTTCTGGGGCCAACGTCCTGACTTTC
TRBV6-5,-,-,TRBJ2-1,CASRASRYVYNEQFF,TGTGCCAGCAGGGCCTCGCGGTATGTCTACAATGAGCAGTTCTTC
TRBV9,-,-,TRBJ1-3,CASSSLESGGNTIYF,TGTGCCAGCAGCTCACTGGAGAGTGGTGGAAACACCATATATTTT
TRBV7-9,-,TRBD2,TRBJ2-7,CASGPPKGGVPPYEQYF,TGTGCCAGCGGACCTCCTAAGGGAGGGGTTCCACCCTACGAGCAGTACTTC
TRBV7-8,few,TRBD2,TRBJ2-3,CASSLVGGRGNTQYF,TGTGCCAGCAGCTTAGTGGGCGGGAGGGGGAATACGCAGTATTTT